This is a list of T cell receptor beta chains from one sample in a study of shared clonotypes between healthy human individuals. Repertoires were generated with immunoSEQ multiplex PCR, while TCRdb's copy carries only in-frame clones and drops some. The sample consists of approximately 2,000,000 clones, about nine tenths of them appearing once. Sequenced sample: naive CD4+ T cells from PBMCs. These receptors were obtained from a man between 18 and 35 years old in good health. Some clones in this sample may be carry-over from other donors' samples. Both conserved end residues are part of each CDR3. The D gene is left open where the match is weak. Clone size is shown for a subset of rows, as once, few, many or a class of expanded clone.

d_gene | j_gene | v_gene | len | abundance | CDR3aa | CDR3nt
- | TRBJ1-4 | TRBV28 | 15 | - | CASSLRGGPNEKLFF | TGTGCCAGCAGTTTAAGGGGAGGGCCTAATGAAAAACTGTTTTTT
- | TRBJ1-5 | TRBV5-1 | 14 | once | CASSQGGGDQPQHF | TGCGCCAGCAGCCAAGGCGGGGGCGATCAGCCCCAGCATTTT
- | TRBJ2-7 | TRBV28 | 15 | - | CASSLPLEGNYEQYF | TGTGCCAGCAGTTTACCCCTGGAGGGAAACTACGAGCAGTACTTC
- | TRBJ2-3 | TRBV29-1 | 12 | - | CSVDTGTDTQYF | TGCAGCGTTGACACCGGCACAGATACGCAGTATTTT
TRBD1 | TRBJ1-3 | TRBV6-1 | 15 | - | CASRENRGQGNTIYF | TGTGCCAGCAGGGAAAACAGGGGCCAAGGAAACACCATATATTTT
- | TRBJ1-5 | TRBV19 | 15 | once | CASSIDSGSQSPQHF | TGTGCCAGTAGTATAGATTCGGGGAGCCAGTCACCCCAGCATTTT
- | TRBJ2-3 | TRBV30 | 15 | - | CAWSVQGGGTDTQYF | TGTGCCTGGAGTGTACAGGGGGGGGGCACAGATACGCAGTATTTT
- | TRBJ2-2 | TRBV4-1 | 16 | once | CASSQDRAGSTGELFF | TGCGCCAGCAGCCAAGATCGGGCGGGGAGCACCGGGGAGCTGTTTTTT
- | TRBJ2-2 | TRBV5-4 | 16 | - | CASSGSGTVMTGELFF | TGTGCCAGCAGCGGATCCGGGACGGTGATGACCGGGGAGCTGTTTTTT
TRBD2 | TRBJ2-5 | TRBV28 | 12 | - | CASGPSAGAQYF | TGTGCCAGCGGCCCGAGTGCGGGGGCCCAGTACTTC
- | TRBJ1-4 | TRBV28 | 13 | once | CASLDIANEKLFF | TGTGCCAGCCTCGACATTGCTAATGAAAAACTGTTTTTT
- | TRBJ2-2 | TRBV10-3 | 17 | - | CAISGGPAILNTGELFF | TGTGCCATCAGTGGAGGTCCGGCGATCCTAAACACCGGGGAGCTGTTTTTT
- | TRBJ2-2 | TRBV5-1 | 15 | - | CASSLSGSNTGELFF | TGCGCCAGCAGCTTAAGTGGCTCCAACACCGGGGAGCTGTTTTTT
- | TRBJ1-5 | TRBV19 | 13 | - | CASSITKNQPQHF | TGTGCCAGTAGTATTACGAAGAATCAGCCCCAGCATTTT
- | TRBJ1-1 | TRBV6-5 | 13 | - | CATGEQPNTEAFF | TGTGCCACAGGGGAGCAGCCGAACACTGAAGCTTTCTTT
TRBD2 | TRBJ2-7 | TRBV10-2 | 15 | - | CASSLVAGGTYEQYF | TGCGCCAGCAGTTTGGTAGCGGGAGGAACCTACGAGCAGTACTTC
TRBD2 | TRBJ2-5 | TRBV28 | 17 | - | CASRGTSGRAGRETQYF | TGTGCCAGCAGGGGGACTAGCGGGAGGGCCGGGCGAGAGACCCAGTACTTC
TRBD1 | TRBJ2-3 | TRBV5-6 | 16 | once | CASSTPGQGGTDTQYF | TGTGCCAGCAGCACACCTGGACAGGGAGGAACAGATACGCAGTATTTT
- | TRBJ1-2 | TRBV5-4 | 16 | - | CASSPAGALGRDGYTF | TGTGCCAGCAGCCCAGCTGGGGCCTTGGGTAGGGATGGCTACACCTTC
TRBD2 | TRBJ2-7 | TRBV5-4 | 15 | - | CASSLGGGRSYEQYF | TGTGCCAGCAGCTTGGGGGGAGGGAGGTCCTACGAGCAGTACTTC
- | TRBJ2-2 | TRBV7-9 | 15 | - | CASSQGNANTGELFF | TGTGCCAGCAGCCAGGGGAACGCGAACACCGGGGAGCTGTTTTTT
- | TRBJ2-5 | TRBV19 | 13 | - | CASSIGRQETQYF | TGTGCCAGTAGTATAGGGAGGCAAGAGACCCAGTACTTC
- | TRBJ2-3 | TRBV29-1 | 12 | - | CSVLVGTDTQYF | TGCAGCGTTCTAGTTGGCACAGATACGCAGTATTTT
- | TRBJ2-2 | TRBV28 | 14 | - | CASILRQNTGELFF | TGTGCCAGCATTTTAAGACAGAACACCGGGGAGCTGTTTTTT
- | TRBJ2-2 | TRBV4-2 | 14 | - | CASSQRGVPGELFF | TGTGCCAGCAGCCAGCGAGGGGTTCCCGGGGAGCTGTTTTTT
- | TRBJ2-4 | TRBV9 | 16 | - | CASSPKSGGTAYIQYF | TGTGCCAGCAGCCCCAAGTCAGGTGGGACTGCCTACATTCAGTACTTC
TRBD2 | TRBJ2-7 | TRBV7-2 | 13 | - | CASSLAAGGEQYF | TGTGCCAGCAGCTTAGCGGCGGGAGGCGAGCAGTACTTC
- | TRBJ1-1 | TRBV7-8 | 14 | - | CASSFSGTGTEAFF | TGTGCCAGCAGCTTCTCCGGGACCGGAACTGAAGCTTTCTTT
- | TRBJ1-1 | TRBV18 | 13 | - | CASSSNSDTEAFF | TGTGCCAGCTCATCGAATTCGGACACTGAAGCTTTCTTT
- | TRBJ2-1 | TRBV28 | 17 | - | CASSLGGSSDPYNEQFF | TGTGCCAGCAGTTTAGGGGGGAGCAGCGATCCCTACAATGAGCAGTTCTTC
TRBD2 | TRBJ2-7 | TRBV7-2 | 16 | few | CASSRTRLAGDYEQYF | TGTGCCAGCAGCCGAACCCGACTAGCGGGAGATTACGAGCAGTACTTC
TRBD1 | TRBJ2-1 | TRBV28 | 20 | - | CASTSFPTDSPGQGGNEQFF | TGTGCCAGCACCTCTTTCCCCACCGACTCTCCGGGACAGGGAGGTAATGAGCAGTTCTTC
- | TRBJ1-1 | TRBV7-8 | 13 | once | CASSQQRVGQAFF | TGTGCCAGCAGCCAGCAGAGGGTCGGGCAAGCTTTCTTT
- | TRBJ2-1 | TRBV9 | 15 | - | CASSAVGAVGNEQFF | TGTGCCAGCAGCGCGGTGGGGGCAGTCGGGAATGAGCAGTTCTTC
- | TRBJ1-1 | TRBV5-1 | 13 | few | CASSSQTGDEAFF | TGCGCCAGCAGCTCACAGACAGGAGATGAAGCTTTCTTT
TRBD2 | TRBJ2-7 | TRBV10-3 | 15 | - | CAISESASGRYEQYF | TGTGCCATCAGTGAGTCGGCTAGCGGGAGATACGAGCAGTACTTC
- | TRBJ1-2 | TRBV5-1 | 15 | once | CASSLEGQSFYGYTF | TGCGCCAGCAGCTTGGAAGGACAGAGCTTCTATGGCTACACCTTC
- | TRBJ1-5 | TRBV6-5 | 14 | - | CASSAAFSNQPQHF | TGTGCCAGCAGCGCCGCGTTTAGCAATCAGCCCCAGCATTTT
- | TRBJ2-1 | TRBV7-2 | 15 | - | CASSLDGFTYNEQFF | TGTGCCAGCAGCTTAGATGGGTTTACCTACAATGAGCAGTTCTTC
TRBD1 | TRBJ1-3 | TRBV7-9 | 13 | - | CASSGGDRPSIYF | TGTGCCAGCAGCGGGGGGGACAGGCCCAGCATATATTTT
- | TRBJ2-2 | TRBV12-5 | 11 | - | CASEGFGELFF | TGTGCTAGTGAGGGATTCGGGGAGCTGTTTTTT